The sequence of this T cell receptor beta chain was determined in a study of CD8 T cells in Susac syndrome. General observations from the study: Regarding the TCR sequencing and HLA analysis, the study admitted that a relatively small number of individuals were involved.

V shed 7 bases and J 0 bases; nucleotides not matched to a gene: 8. This CDR3 region has 16 residues. Looked up from germline, CDR1 is SEHNR and CDR2 is FQNEAQ (reference sequence). Note on this clonotype: Its specificity is unknown.

An amount of RNA that ranged from about 0.45 to 1 ug was reverse transcribed with random hexamers. The TCR beta CDR3 was amplified by immunoSEQ multiplex PCR across 54 Vbeta, 13 Jbeta. TCRdb redid the calling of the immunoSEQ multiplex PCR reads with MiXCR, one entry per CDR3 protein. The top ten clones hold around 0.1% of a sample with some 190,000 distinct CDR3 sequences, approximately 93% of them seen once. CD8+ and CD4+ T cells taken from blood had their TCR beta sequenced. TEMRA cells were enriched by FACS, and CD4+ and CD8+ T cells were negatively isolated. The clonotype comes from a human donor in good health. Sequenced: CD4+ T cells from PBMCs. V gene TRBV7-9 combines with J gene TRBJ2-3; 9 bases are a match to TRBD2. Here the CDR3 DNA reads TGTGCCAGCATGCCTAGCGGGGCCCCTAGCACAGATACGCAGTATTTT. This gives the protein CASMPSGAPSTDTQYF. Supplemented by reference TRBV7-9 and TRBJ2-3, the full variable domain reads DTGVSQNPRHKITKRGQNVTFRCDPISEHNRLYWYRQTLGQGPEFLTYFQNEAQLEKSRLLSDRFSAERPKGSFSTLEIQRTEQGDSAMYLCASMPSGAPSTDTQYFGPGTRLTVL.